This passage covers 21 T cell receptor beta chains from one sample sequenced in a study of regulatory T cells in long-lasting Graves disease. To make TCR beta libraries, researchers used iRepertoire HTBI primers and Arm-PCR of CDR3 regions. MiXCR was run by TCRdb on the multiplex PCR reads, yielding one entry per CDR3 protein. Seen here are 350,000 to 450,000 distinct CDR3 sequences, over 15% observed once, and the top ten hold about 27%. Described time point: newly diagnosed GD, antithyroid drugs for less than 3 months. PBMC RNA was the source of the TCR library. A further study also used this sample, focusing on T cells in Graves' hyperthyroidism and ophthalmopathy.

The sample in question was peripheral blood mononuclear cells (PBMCs), obtained at new diagnosis, from a patient treated with antithyroid drugs. All receptors come from a man aged 40-50 years with Graves disease.

CDR3 coding DNA: TGTGCCAGCAGCTTAGGGGGAGGTGGCGGGGGGGCCCCAGATACGCAGTATTTT. It yields the protein CASSLGGGGGGAPDTQYF. The rearrangement joins TRBV7-8 to TRBJ2-3; 9 positions match TRBD2. Looked up from germline, CDR1 is SGHVS and CDR2 is FQNEAQ. This CDR3 contains 18 residues. V was pared by 1 base and J by 4 bases, with 12 bases of the junction left unmatched.

This clonotype has just a few counts. With a much larger clone just one base away, this may be a read error. This chain links TRBV11-2 with TRBJ2-1, with D maybe TRBD2 (6 bases). Germline lookup yields CDR1 SGHAT and CDR2 FQNNGV. V lost 5 bases and J 3 bases, leaving 14 bases between the germline ends. The CDR3 totals 15 residues. The CDR3 region has the DNA TGTGCCAGCAGCCGAGTGGGGGGACTCTACAATGAGCAGTTCTTC. It codes for CASSRVGGLYNEQFF.

This clonotype was observed many times. This chain links TRBV12-3 or TRBV12-4 with TRBJ1-1, with TRBD1 matching over 7 bases. CDR3 length equals 12 residues. V lost 4 bases to trimming and J lost 10 bases; unmatched junction nucleotides: 6. The CDR3: CASSSSDRVAFF. For the CDR3, the DNA is TGTGCCAGCAGTTCCTCCGACAGGGTAGCTTTCTTT.

This clonotype was detected only a few times. The V call is TRBV10-2, the J call TRBJ2-7; D is ambiguous. Germline loops: CDR1 WSHSY, CDR2 SAAADI. The CDR3 length is 11 residues. Trimming took 2 bases from V and 5 from J, leaving 4 bases between them. CDR3: CASSEVNEQYF. CDR3 DNA sequence: TGCGCCAGCAGTGAGGTAAACGAGCAGTACTTC.

This clonotype was found a few times. J is TRBJ1-6 and V is TRBV28; 9 positions match TRBD1. The CDR3 spans 15 residues. V shed 8 bases and J 5 bases; nucleotides not matched to a gene: 7. Germline lookup yields CDR1 MDHEN and CDR2 SYDVKM. The CDR3 region has the DNA TGTGCCAGCGGACAGGGGTGGAGTGATAATTCACCCCTCCACTTT. This sequence encodes CASGQGWSDNSPLHF.

This chain uses TRBV6-2 or TRBV6-3 with TRBJ2-7; D gene ambiguous. Per the germline V gene, CDR1 is MNHEY and CDR2 is SVGEGT. CDR3 length: 14 amino acids. Trimming took 5 bases from V and 3 from J, leaving 14 bases between them. The CDR3: CASSADPVLYEQYF. As DNA, the CDR3 is TGTGCCAGCAGTGCGGACCCCGTCCTCTACGAGCAGTACTTC.

The table lists this clonotype with a few counts. The V call is TRBV4-2, the J call TRBJ2-5, with 8 bases identical to TRBD1. V was clipped by 5 bases and J by 3 bases; unmatched bases: 14. In germline, CDR1 is LGHNA, CDR2 YNFKEQ. This CDR3 spans 17 amino acids. The CDR3 DNA reads as TGTGCCAGCAGCGTAGATGCCTGGACAGGGTTGAAAGAGACCCAGTACTTC. This translates into CASSVDAWTGLKETQYF.

This sequence joins TRBV20-1 and TRBJ2-7; D is possibly TRBD2 (6 bases). The CDR3 is 15 amino acids. Per the germline V gene, CDR1 is DFQATT and CDR2 is SNEGSKA (reference sequence). V lost 6 bases and J 2 bases, leaving 20 bases between the germline ends. Written as DNA, the CDR3 is TGCAGTGCAGGGTCCTACCGGGACTTCACCTACGAGCAGTACTTC. Translation gives CSAGSYRDFTYEQYF.

This chain uses TRBV4-2 with TRBJ1-2; D remains ambiguous. Trimming took off 0 bases at V and 7 bases at J, with 6 bases between the two ends. CDR1 LGHNA and CDR2 YNFKEQ come from the germline V gene. This CDR3 contains 12 residues. The CDR3 DNA reads as TGTGCCAGCAGCCAAGAGTCAGGTGGCTACACCTTC. Protein product: CASSQESGGYTF.

This sequence joins TRBV3-1 and TRBJ1-4; 8 nucleotides agree with TRBD1. Trimming removed 6 bases from V and 4 bases from J; junction bases left unmatched: 10. The CDR3 consists of 16 residues. Germline CDR1 LGHDT, CDR2 YNNKEL (reference sequence). The CDR3 spells CASSRRGQGLNEKLFF. The CDR3 DNA is TGTGCCAGCAGTCGTCGCGGACAGGGACTTAATGAAAAACTGTTTTTT.

V and J are TRBV5-1 and TRBJ2-7; a weak D match, TRBD1 (6 bases). The germline gives CDR1 SGHRS, CDR2 YFSETQ. Between the trimmed V and J ends, which lost 4 bases and 2 bases, there was a span of 13 bases. The CDR3 totals 14 residues. The CDR3 DNA reads TGCGCCAGCAGCAGCCTGACAGGCCCCTACGAGCAGTACTTC. It is translated as CASSSLTGPYEQYF.

This clonotype was seen repeatedly, ten times or more. The rearrangement joins TRBV28 to TRBJ2-3; a weak D match, TRBD2 (5 bases). Between the trimmed V and J ends, which lost 3 bases and 2 bases, there was a span of 15 bases. The CDR3 length is 16 residues. CDR1 is MDHEN, CDR2 SYDVKM, per germline. CDR3 loop: CASSLPPADPTDTQYF. The DNA of the CDR3 is TGTGCCAGCAGTTTGCCCCCAGCGGATCCCACAGATACGCAGTATTTT.

The chain couples TRBV10-3 to TRBJ1-6; tentatively, D is TRBD1 (6 bases). Per the germline V gene, CDR1 is ENHRY and CDR2 is SYGVKD. CDR3 length equals 13 residues. V lost 10 bases and J lost 7, with 14 bases in between. The CDR3, as DNA: TGTGCCACTACAGGGAGGGGGAATTCACCCCTCCACTTT. Protein product: CATTGRGNSPLHF.

This chain joins TRBV4-2 and TRBJ1-5; the D gene is possibly TRBD1 (5 bases). This CDR3 has 15 amino acids. Trimming took 2 bases from V and 4 from J, leaving 12 bases between them. Germline-derived CDR1 and CDR2 are LGHNA and YNFKEQ. The DNA of the CDR3 is TGTGCCAGCAGCCAACAAGGGGCAGAGAATCAGCCCCAGCATTTT. It specifies CASSQQGAENQPQHF.

This clonotype has at least ten counts. The chain uses TRBV19 and TRBJ1-5; TRBD1 matches 9 bases. The CDR3 extends over 15 amino acids. Germline-derived CDR1 and CDR2 are LNHDA and SQIVND (reference sequence). After removal of 5 bases from V and 3 bases from J, the junction contained 5 bases not matched to a gene. The CDR3 DNA sequence: TGTGCCAGTAGTTCGGGACAGGGTTTCAATCAGCCCCAGCATTTT. Amino acids: CASSSGQGFNQPQHF. Using reference TRBV19 and TRBJ1-5 for the parts outside the CDR3, the full variable domain is DGGITQSPKYLFRKEGQNVTLSCEQNLNHDAMYWYRQDPGQGLRLIYYSQIVNDFQKGDIAEGYSVSREKKESFPLTVTSAQKNPTAFYLCASSSGQGFNQPQHFGDGTRLSIL.

This clonotype has more than one count but fewer than ten. This sequence joins TRBV7-9 and TRBJ2-7; possibly TRBD2 for D (5 bases). This CDR3 is 14 amino acids long. The V gene's germline CDR1 is SEHNR and CDR2 FQNEAQ (reference sequence). The V and J ends lost 1 base and 2 bases respectively, with 9 bases between them. The CDR3 is CASSLELAPYEQYF. The CDR3 DNA sequence: TGTGCCAGCAGCTTAGAGCTAGCACCCTACGAGCAGTACTTC.

This clonotype was counted a single time. This clone may be a read error of a much larger clone one base away. The CDR3 ends on some other residue instead of the conserved phenylalanine or tryptophan, so this is likely a read error. The chain has TRBV27 and TRBJ2-5, with D tentatively TRBD1 or TRBD2 (5 bases each). In germline, CDR1 is MNHEY, CDR2 SMNVEV (reference sequence). The V end was cut by 9 bases, the J end by 5 bases, with 10 bases between. This CDR3 region has 11 residues. The CDR3 DNA sequence: TGTGCCAGTCAGGGCGGGGAGACCCAGTACTCC. Residues: CASQGGETQYS.

The table lists this clonotype with many counts. The gene calls are TRBV15 and TRBJ1-5; D is unresolved. Trimming took 6 bases from V and 2 from J, leaving 23 bases between them. The CDR3 spans 18 residues. CDR1 is LNHNV and CDR2 is YYDKDF in the germline V gene (reference sequence). The CDR3 spells CATSDRVYTRVGNQPQHF. For the CDR3, the DNA is TGTGCCACCAGTGACCGGGTTTACACCCGGGTGGGCAATCAGCCCCAGCATTTT.

V usage is TRBV3-1 and J usage is TRBJ1-4, with a possible D match to TRBD1 (6 bases). The germline V gene has CDR1 LGHDT and CDR2 YNNKEL (reference sequence). The CDR3 loop spans 15 amino acids. Trimming removed 4 bases at V and 7 bases at J, with 16 bases between. The CDR3 DNA sequence: TGTGCCAGCAGCCCGAAGTGGGGGGCGGGTGAAAAACTGTTTTTT. Translated: CASSPKWGAGEKLFF. Together with reference TRBV3-1 and TRBJ1-4, the CDR3 gives the full variable domain: DTAVSQTPKYLVTQMGNDKSIKCEQNLGHDTMYWYKQDSKKFLKIMFSYNNKELIINETVPNRFSPKSPDKAHLNLHINSLELGDSAVYFCASSPKWGAGEKLFFGSGTQLSVL.

This clonotype showed up many times. This chain uses TRBV7-9 with TRBJ2-5; D possibly uses TRBD1 or TRBD2 (6 bases each). The CDR3 totals 16 residues. Trimming shortened V by 7 bases and J by 4 bases, and 22 bases separated the two germline ends. The V gene's germline CDR1 is SEHNR and CDR2 FQNEAQ (reference sequence). In nucleotides, the CDR3 is TGTGCCAGCATCAATACTCGGTGGGGGGCTGGAGAGACCCAGTACTTC. Encoded protein: CASINTRWGAGETQYF.

The sample holds many counts of this clonotype. This chain uses TRBV7-9 with TRBJ1-2; 8 bases align to TRBD1. V gave up 11 bases and J gave up 5 bases; unmatched junction bases: 16. The CDR3 extends over 15 amino acids. From germline, CDR1 is SEHNR and CDR2 FQNEAQ (reference sequence). CDR3 DNA: TGTGCCGGACATAGCGACAGGGGAGTGTTGTATGGCTACACCTTC. The encoded protein is CAGHSDRGVLYGYTF.